This T cell receptor beta chain was identified during a study of regulatory T cells in long-lasting Graves disease. For the study at large: Patients met the persistent Graves' disease definition after over 5 years of antithyroid drugs with positive TSH receptor antibodies. Study-wide points: More public clonotypes were shared by persistent patients (2,741) than by new patients (under 1,000). Persistent cases favored TRBV28, TRBJ1-2 and TRBJ2-5.

This clonotype turned up a few times. The antigen is unknown. Germline V gene sequence: CDR1 MNHEY, CDR2 SVGEGT. V shed 2 bases and J shed 4 bases, with 8 bases lying between them. The length of the CDR3 is 13 residues. Arm-PCR of CDR3 regions and iRepertoire HTBI primers were used to build TCR beta libraries. TCRdb analysed the multiplex PCR reads with MiXCR anew, one entry per CDR3 protein. Of roughly 430,000 distinct CDR3 sequences in the sample, around a fifth were seen once. Documented time point: persistent/refractory GD, antithyroid drugs over 5 years with positive TRAb. The TCR library was made from RNA extracted from PBMCs. The patient group derived from an endocrinology department in Xi'an, China.

The chain uses TRBV6-2 or TRBV6-3 and TRBJ1-2; D call uncertain. The material sequenced was peripheral blood mononuclear cells (PBMCs), taken when the disease was refractory, from a patient treated with antithyroid drugs. The sequence came from a female donor with Graves disease. The CDR3 region has the DNA TGTGCCAGCAGTTACAGCAGGTCCTATGGCTACACCTTC. It specifies CASSYSRSYGYTF.